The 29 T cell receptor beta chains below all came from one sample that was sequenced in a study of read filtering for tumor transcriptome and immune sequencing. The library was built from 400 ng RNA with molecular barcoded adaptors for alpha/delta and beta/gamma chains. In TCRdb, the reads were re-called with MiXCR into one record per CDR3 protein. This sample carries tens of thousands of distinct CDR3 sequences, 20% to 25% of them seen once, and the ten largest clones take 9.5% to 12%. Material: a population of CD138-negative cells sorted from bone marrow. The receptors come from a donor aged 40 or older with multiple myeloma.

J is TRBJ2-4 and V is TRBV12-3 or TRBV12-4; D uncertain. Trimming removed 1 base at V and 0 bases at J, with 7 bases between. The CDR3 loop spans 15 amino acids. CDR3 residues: CASSLEALAKNIQYF. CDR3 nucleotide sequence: TGTGCCAGCAGTTTAGAGGCCCTAGCCAAAAACATTCAGTACTTC.

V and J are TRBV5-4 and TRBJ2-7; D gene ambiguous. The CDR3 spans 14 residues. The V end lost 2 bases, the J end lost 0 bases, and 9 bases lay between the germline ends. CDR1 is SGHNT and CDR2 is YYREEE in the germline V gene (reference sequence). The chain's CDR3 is CASSLRSNSYEQYF. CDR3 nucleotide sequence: TGTGCCAGCAGCTTAAGATCTAACTCCTACGAGCAGTACTTC.

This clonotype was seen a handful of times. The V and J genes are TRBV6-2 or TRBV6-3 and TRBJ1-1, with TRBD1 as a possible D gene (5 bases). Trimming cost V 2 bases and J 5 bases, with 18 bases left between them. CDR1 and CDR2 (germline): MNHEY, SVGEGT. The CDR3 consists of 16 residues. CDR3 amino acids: CASSYGGVAGITEAFF. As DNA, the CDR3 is TGTGCCAGCAGTTACGGCGGCGTAGCAGGGATAACTGAAGCTTTCTTT.

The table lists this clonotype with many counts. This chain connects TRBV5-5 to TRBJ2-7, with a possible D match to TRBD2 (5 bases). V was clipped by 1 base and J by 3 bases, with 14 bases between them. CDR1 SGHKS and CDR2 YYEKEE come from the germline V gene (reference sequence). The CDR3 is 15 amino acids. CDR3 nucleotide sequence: TGTGCCAGCAGCTTGTCCGGACTTGGGAACTACGAGCAGTACTTC. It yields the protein CASSLSGLGNYEQYF.

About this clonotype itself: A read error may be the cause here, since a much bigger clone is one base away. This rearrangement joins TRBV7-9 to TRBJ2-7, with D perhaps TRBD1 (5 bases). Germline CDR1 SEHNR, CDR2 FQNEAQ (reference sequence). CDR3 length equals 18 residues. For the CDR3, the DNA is TGTACCAGCAGCCCGCAGAAGGGGCAGGGCTATTTGGACTACGAGCAGTACTTC. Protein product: CTSSPQKGQGYLDYEQYF.

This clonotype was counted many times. CDR3 DNA sequence: TGCGCCAGCAGCCAGGACAGAAACACCGGGGAGCTGTTTTTT. Translation: CASSQDRNTGELFF. The rearrangement joins TRBV5-1 to TRBJ2-2; possibly TRBD1 for D (6 bases). This CDR3 spans 14 amino acids. The V end was cut by 4 bases, the J end by 2 bases, with 9 bases between. Germline-derived CDR1 and CDR2 are SGHRS and YFSETQ.

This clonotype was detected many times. For the CDR3, the DNA is TGTGCCAGCAGTGAAGCTGGGTGGGGCCGGGAGACCCAGTACTTC. Translated: CASSEAGWGRETQYF. This rearrangement joins TRBV6-1 to TRBJ2-5, with a possible D match to TRBD1 (5 bases). The CDR3 has 15 amino acids. CDR1 MNHNS and CDR2 SASEGT come from the germline V gene. Deletions cut 0 bases from V and 5 bases from J, with 13 bases between.

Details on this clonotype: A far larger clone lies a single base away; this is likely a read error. CDR3: CASSPRSDVEGQQTQYF. CDR3 DNA: TGTGCCAGCAGCCCTCGATCGGACGTGGAGGGTCAACAGACCCAGTACTTC. The chain recombines TRBV12-3 or TRBV12-4 with TRBJ2-5, with a possible D match to TRBD2 (6 bases). Between the trimmed V and J ends, which lost 6 bases and 6 bases, there was a span of 26 bases. The CDR3 runs 17 residues.

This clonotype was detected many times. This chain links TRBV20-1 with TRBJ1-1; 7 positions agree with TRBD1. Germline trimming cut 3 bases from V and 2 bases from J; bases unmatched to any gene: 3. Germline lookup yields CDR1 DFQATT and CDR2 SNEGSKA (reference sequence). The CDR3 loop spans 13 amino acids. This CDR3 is CSARGQTNTEAFF. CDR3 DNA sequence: TGCAGTGCTAGGGGACAGACTAACACTGAAGCTTTCTTT.

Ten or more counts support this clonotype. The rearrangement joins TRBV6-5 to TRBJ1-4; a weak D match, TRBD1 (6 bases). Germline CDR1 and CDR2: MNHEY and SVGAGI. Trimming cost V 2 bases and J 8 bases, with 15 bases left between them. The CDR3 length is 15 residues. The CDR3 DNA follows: TGTGCCAGCAGTTACGATCCAGGGGCTACGGAAAAACTGTTTTTT. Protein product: CASSYDPGATEKLFF.

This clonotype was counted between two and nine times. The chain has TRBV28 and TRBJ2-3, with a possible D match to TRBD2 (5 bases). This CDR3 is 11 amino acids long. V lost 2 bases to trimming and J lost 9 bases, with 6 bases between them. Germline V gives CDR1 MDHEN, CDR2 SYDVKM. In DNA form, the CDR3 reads TGTGCCAGCAGTTTACGGAGGACGCAGTATTTT. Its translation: CASSLRRTQYF.

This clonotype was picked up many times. CDR3 sequence reads: CASSLVLGNEQFF. In DNA, the CDR3 is TGTGCCAGCAGCTTAGTTCTGGGGAATGAGCAGTTCTTC. V and J are TRBV7-2 and TRBJ2-1; D remains unclear. The CDR3 loop spans 13 amino acids. Trimming removed 1 base at V and 7 bases at J, with 8 bases between. Germline V gene sequence: CDR1 SGHTA, CDR2 FQGNSA. Complete variable domain (other parts from reference TRBV7-2 and TRBJ2-1): GAGVSQSPSNKVTEKGKDVELRCDPISGHTALYWYRQSLGQGLEFLIYFQGNSAPDKSGLPSDRFSAERTGGSVSTLTIQRTQQEDSAVYLCASSLVLGNEQFFGPGTRLTVL.

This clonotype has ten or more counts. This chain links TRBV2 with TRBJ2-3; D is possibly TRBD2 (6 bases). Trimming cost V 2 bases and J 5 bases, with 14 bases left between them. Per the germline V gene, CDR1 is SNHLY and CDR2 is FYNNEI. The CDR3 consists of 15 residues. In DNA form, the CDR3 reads TGTGCCAGCAGTGAAACTAGCCGGGACGGAGATACGCAGTATTTT. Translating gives CASSETSRDGDTQYF.

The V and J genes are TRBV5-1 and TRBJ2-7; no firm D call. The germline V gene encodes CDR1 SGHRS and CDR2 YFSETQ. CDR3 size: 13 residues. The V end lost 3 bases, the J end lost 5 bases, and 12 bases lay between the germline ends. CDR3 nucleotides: TGCGCCAGCAGCTGGGTGAGCCTGGACGAGCAGTACTTC. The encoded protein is CASSWVSLDEQYF.

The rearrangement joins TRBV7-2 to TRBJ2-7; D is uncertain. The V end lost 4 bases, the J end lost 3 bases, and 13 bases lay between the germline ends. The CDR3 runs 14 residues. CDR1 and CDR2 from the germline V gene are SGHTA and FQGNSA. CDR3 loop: CASSSDIKNYEQYF. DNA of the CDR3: TGTGCCAGCAGCTCAGACATTAAAAACTACGAGCAGTACTTC.

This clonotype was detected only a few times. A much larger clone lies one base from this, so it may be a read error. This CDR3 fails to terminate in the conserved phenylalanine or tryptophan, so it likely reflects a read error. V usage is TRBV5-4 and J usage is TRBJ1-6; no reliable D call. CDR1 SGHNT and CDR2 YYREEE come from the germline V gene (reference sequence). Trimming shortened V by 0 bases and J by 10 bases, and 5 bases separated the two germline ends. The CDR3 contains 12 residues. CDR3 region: CASSLDRSPLHS. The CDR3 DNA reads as TGTGCCAGCAGCTTGGATAGGTCACCCCTCCACTCT.

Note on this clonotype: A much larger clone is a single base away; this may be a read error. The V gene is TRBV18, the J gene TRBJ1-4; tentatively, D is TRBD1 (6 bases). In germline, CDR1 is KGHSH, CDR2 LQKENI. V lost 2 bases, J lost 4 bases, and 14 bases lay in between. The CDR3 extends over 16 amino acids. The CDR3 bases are TGTGCCAGCTCACCAGCCGGGACACTTAATAATGAAAAACTGTTTTTT. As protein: CASSPAGTLNNEKLFF. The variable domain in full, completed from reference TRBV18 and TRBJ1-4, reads NAGVMQNPRHLVRRRGQEARLRCSPMKGHSHVYWYRQLPEEGLKFMVYLQKENIIDESGMPKERFSAEFPKEGPSILRIQQVVRGDSAAYFCASSPAGTLNNEKLFFGSGTQLSVL.

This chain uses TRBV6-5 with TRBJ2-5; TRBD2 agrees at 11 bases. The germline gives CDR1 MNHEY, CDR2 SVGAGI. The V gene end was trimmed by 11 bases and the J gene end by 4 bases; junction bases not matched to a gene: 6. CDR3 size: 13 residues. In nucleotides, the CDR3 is TGTGCCGTACTAGCGGGGGACGGAGAGACCCAGTACTTC. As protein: CAVLAGDGETQYF.

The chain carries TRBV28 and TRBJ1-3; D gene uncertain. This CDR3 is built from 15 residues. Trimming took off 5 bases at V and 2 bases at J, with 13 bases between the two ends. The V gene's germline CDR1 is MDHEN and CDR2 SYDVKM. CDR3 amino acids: CASSPQLFAGNTIYF. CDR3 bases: TGTGCCAGCAGTCCCCAGTTGTTTGCTGGAAACACCATATATTTT.

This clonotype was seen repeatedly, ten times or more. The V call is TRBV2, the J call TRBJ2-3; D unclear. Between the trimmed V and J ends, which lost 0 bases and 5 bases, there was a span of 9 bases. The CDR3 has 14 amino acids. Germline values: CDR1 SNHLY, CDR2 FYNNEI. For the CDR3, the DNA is TGTGCCAGCAGTGAAGCCTTGCGAGGAGATACGCAGTATTTT. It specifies CASSEALRGDTQYF.

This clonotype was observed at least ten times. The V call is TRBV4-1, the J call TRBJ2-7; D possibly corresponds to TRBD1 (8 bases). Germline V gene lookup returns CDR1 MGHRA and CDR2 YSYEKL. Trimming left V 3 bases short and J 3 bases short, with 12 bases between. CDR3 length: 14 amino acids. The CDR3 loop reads CASSHTGGDYEQYF. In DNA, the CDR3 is TGCGCCAGCAGCCATACAGGGGGGGACTACGAGCAGTACTTC.

The CDR3 loop reads CSAETNGRADTQYF. The CDR3 region has the DNA TGCAGTGCAGAGACTAACGGGAGAGCAGATACGCAGTATTTT. This sequence joins TRBV20-1 and TRBJ2-3; tentative D call: TRBD2 (6 bases). This CDR3 has 14 amino acids. Germline V gene sequence: CDR1 DFQATT, CDR2 SNEGSKA (reference sequence). The V end lost 6 bases, the J end lost 4 bases, and 17 bases lay between the germline ends.

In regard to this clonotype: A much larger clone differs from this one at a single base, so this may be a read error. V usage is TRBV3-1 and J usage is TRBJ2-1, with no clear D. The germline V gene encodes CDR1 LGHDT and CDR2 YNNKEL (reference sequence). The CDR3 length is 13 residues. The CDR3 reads CASSQDPHNERFF. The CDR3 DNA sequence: TGTGCCAGCAGCCAAGATCCCCACAATGAGCGGTTCTTC.

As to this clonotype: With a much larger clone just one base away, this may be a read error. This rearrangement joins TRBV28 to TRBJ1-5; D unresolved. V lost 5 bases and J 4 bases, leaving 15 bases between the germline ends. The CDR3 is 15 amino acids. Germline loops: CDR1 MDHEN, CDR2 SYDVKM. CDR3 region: CASSPTGQMNQPQHF. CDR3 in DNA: TGTGCCAGCAGTCCAACCGGGCAGATGAATCAGCCCCAGCATTTT.

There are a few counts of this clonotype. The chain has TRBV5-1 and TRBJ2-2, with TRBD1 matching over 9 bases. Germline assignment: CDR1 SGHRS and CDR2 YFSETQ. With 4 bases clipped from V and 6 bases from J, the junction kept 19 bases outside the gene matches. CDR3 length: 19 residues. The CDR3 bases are TGCGCCAGCAGCCAACTCTGGAATCCCGGGACAGGGCCCTCCGGGGAGCTGTTTTTT. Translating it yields CASSQLWNPGTGPSGELFF.

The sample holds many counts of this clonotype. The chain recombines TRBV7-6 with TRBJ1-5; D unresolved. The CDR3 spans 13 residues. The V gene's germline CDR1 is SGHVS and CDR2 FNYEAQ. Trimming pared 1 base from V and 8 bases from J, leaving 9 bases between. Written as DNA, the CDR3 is TGTGCCAGCAGCTTAGGAGCGAGAAAGCCCCAGCATTTT. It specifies CASSLGARKPQHF.

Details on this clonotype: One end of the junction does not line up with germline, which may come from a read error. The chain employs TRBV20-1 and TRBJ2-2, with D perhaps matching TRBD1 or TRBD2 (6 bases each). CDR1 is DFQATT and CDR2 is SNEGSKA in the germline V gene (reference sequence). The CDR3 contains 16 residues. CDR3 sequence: CSARVGGAGNTGEPFF. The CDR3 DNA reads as TGCAGTGCTAGAGTTGGGGGCGCGGGGAACACCGGGGAGCCGTTTTTT.

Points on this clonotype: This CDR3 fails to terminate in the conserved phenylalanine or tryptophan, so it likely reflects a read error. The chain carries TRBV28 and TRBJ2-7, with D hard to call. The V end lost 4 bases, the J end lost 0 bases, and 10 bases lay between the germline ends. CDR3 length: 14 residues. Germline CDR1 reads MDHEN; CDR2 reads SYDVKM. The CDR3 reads CASSWQRSSYEQYL. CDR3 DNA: TGTGCCAGCAGTTGGCAGAGGAGCTCCTACGAGCAGTACCTC.

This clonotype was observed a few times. The CDR3 nucleotides read TGTGCCAGCTCACTGGCAGATAGCAATCAGCCCCAGCATTTT. Translated, it gives CASSLADSNQPQHF. The chain links TRBV18 to TRBJ1-5; D uncertain. The CDR3 contains 14 residues. CDR1 KGHSH and CDR2 LQKENI come from the germline V gene. V was clipped by 4 bases and J by 0 bases, with 7 bases between them.